A single sample gave rise to the 23 T cell receptor beta chains below, sequenced in a study of follicular helper T cells after annual influenza vaccination. Time point denoted: 2014-2015 season, 7 days after vaccination. Assay used: immunoSEQ multiplex PCR; TCRdb lists only in-frame clones, some missing. This sample has 9,300 or so clones, with approximately 80% found just once. The input for sequencing was CXCR5+ CD38- circulating T follicular helper cells from blood, taken 7 days after influenza vaccination. Stated subset: circulating Tfh, non-naive CD4+CXCR5+PD-1+ (ICOS+CD38+ or ICOS-CD38-). The receptor set was obtained from an adult who received the influenza vaccine.

The chain couples TRBV11-2 to TRBJ1-2, with D perhaps TRBD1 (5 bases). V was trimmed by 5 bases and J by 0 bases, leaving 19 bases between them. The CDR3 extends over 17 amino acids. Germline CDR1 reads SGHAT; CDR2 reads FQNNGV. The CDR3 region is CASSPLDGGLANYGYTF. The CDR3, as DNA: TGTGCCAGCAGCCCCCTTGACGGGGGACTAGCTAACTATGGCTACACCTTC.

The table lists this clone with a few counts. The V and J genes are TRBV28 and TRBJ2-2; D is unresolved. Germline loops: CDR1 MDHEN, CDR2 SYDVKM. Trimming left V 8 bases short and J 1 base short, with 5 bases between. The CDR3 loop spans 12 amino acids. The CDR3 DNA follows: TGTGCCAGCTGTGAGAACACCGGGGAGCTGTTTTTT. It codes for CASCENTGELFF. The complete variable domain, with remaining parts taken from reference TRBV28 and TRBJ2-2, reads DVKVTQSSRYLVKRTGEKVFLECVQDMDHENMFWYRQDPGLGLRLIYFSYDVKMKEKGDIPEGYSVSREKKERFSLILESASTNQTSMYLCASCENTGELFFGEGSRLTVL.

The chain has TRBV6-1 and TRBJ2-7; D might be TRBD1 (6 bases). Germline-derived CDR1 and CDR2 are MNHNS and SASEGT. V gave up 4 bases and J gave up 5 bases, with 15 bases separating them. There are 14 residues in the CDR3. The CDR3 here is CASSGTWGRDEQYF. The CDR3 DNA reads TGTGCCAGCAGTGGAACATGGGGGCGGGACGAGCAGTACTTC.

J is TRBJ1-5 and V is TRBV5-5; D is possibly TRBD1 (6 bases). This CDR3 has 16 residues. Germline V CDR1 and CDR2: SGHKS, YYEKEE (reference sequence). V was pared by 1 base and J by 0 bases, with 11 bases between. In nucleotides, the CDR3 is TGTGCCAGCAGCTTGACCGGGGGCGATAGCAATCAGCCCCAGCATTTT. Its translation is CASSLTGGDSNQPQHF.

V and J are TRBV18 and TRBJ2-3, with D hard to call. Germline V gives CDR1 KGHSH, CDR2 LQKENI. Trimming shortened V by 0 bases and J by 0 bases, and 7 bases separated the two germline ends. The CDR3 has 15 residues. The CDR3 bases are TGTGCCAGCTCACCACCTAGCACTAGCACAGATACGCAGTATTTT. Its translation is CASSPPSTSTDTQYF.

The chain employs TRBV14 and TRBJ1-4; D gene ambiguous. Germline V CDR1 and CDR2: SGHDN, FVKESK. V dropped 1 base and J dropped 8 bases, with 8 bases sitting between them. The CDR3 is 13 residues long. The CDR3 nucleotides read TGTGCCAGCAGCCAAGGGGTGGGCGAAAAACTGTTTTTT. Translating it yields CASSQGVGEKLFF.

The chain recombines TRBV30 with TRBJ2-7; TRBD2 is a possible D gene (7 bases). The CDR3 runs 14 residues. Germline V gene data show CDR1 as GTSNPN and CDR2 as SVGIG (reference sequence). V lost 4 bases and J lost 4, with 17 bases in between. The CDR3 loop reads CAWKKGEGTYEQYF. The CDR3 nucleotides read TGTGCCTGGAAGAAGGGGGAGGGCACTTACGAGCAGTACTTC.

This chain uses TRBV12-2 with TRBJ2-2; the D call in the table, TRBD2, was not verified against the DNA. TRBV12-2 is flagged as a pseudogene. The CDR3 is made up of 19 amino acids. CDR3 loop: CASRYPGRVAGVGTGELFF. CDR3 in DNA: TGTGCAAGTCGCTACCCCGGGCGGGTAGCGGGAGTAGGCACCGGGGAGCTGTTTTTT.

The rearrangement links TRBV9 to TRBJ1-1; 7 bases agree with TRBD1. There are 14 residues in the CDR3. With 4 bases clipped from V and 3 bases from J, the junction kept 6 bases outside the gene matches. CDR1 and CDR2 from the germline V gene are SGDLS and YYNGEE. This CDR3 is CASSRGGMDTEAFF. CDR3 DNA sequence: TGTGCCAGCAGCCGAGGGGGCATGGACACTGAAGCTTTCTTT.

The rearrangement uses TRBV5-1 and TRBJ2-7, with 9 positions matching TRBD2. Germline V gene data show CDR1 as SGHRS and CDR2 as YFSETQ. J lost 4 bases, V lost 0 bases, and 5 bases had no gene match. The CDR3 has 15 amino acids. CDR3: CASSLVAGGLYEQYF. CDR3 coding DNA: TGCGCCAGCAGCTTGGTGGCGGGGGGGCTATACGAGCAGTACTTC.

The chain couples TRBV5-5 to TRBJ2-7; D possibly corresponds to TRBD1 (6 bases). Between the trimmed V and J ends, which lost 4 bases and 3 bases, there was a span of 17 bases. Looked up from germline, CDR1 is SGHKS and CDR2 is YYEKEE (reference sequence). The CDR3 consists of 15 residues. The DNA of the CDR3 is TGTGCCAGCAGCGTCGTGGGGGCATTTTTCTACGAGCAGTACTTC. As protein: CASSVVGAFFYEQYF.

The chain is built from TRBV6-1 and TRBJ1-1; 7 nucleotides agree with TRBD1. With V trimmed by 0 bases and J by 5 bases, 3 bases remained unmatched. Germline V gives CDR1 MNHNS, CDR2 SASEGT. CDR3 length: 14 amino acids. CDR3 in DNA: TGTGCCAGCAGTGAAGCGAGGGGGCTAACTGAAGCTTTCTTT. It specifies CASSEARGLTEAFF.

This clone came up once. The V and J genes are TRBV9 and TRBJ1-5; 10 bases map to TRBD1. Trimming at V came to 0 bases and at J to 8 bases, leaving 5 bases not matched to a gene. The CDR3 length is 15 residues. CDR1 SGDLS and CDR2 YYNGEE come from the germline V gene. CDR3 nucleotides: TGTGCCAGCAGCGTAGGAGGGGACAGGGGTGAGCCCCAGCATTTT. Amino acid sequence: CASSVGGDRGEPQHF.

This sequence joins TRBV5-1 and TRBJ2-3, with 10 bases identical to TRBD1. V gave up 0 bases and J gave up 6 bases; unmatched junction bases: 4. The CDR3 spans 15 residues. Germline V CDR1 and CDR2: SGHRS, YFSETQ. As DNA, the CDR3 is TGCGCCAGCAGCTTGGGGGGGACAGGGGCTGATACGCAGTATTTT. Translation gives CASSLGGTGADTQYF.

This chain connects TRBV5-1 to TRBJ2-2; no definite D call. The CDR3 has 14 amino acids. CDR1 SGHRS and CDR2 YFSETQ come from the germline V gene. V lost 0 bases, J lost 0 bases, and 3 bases lay in between. Here the CDR3 reads CASSLDPNTGELFF. CDR3 bases: TGCGCCAGCAGCTTGGACCCGAACACCGGGGAGCTGTTTTTT.

The CDR3 sequence is CASSQLDRNTEAFF. The CDR3, as DNA: TGCGCCAGCAGCCAACTCGACAGGAACACTGAAGCTTTCTTT. The chain uses TRBV4-1 and TRBJ1-1; D is perhaps TRBD1 (5 bases). The CDR3 length is 14 residues. Germline V lookup: CDR1 MGHRA, CDR2 YSYEKL. V dropped 2 bases and J dropped 1 base, with 8 bases sitting between them.

This chain joins TRBV5-1 and TRBJ2-7; TRBD1 matches at 7 bases. This CDR3 comprises 15 residues. The junction had 8 bases not matched to a gene; V was cut back by 1 base and J by 4 bases. Germline V lookup: CDR1 SGHRS, CDR2 YFSETQ. This chain's CDR3 is CASSLNPGGFYEQYF. As DNA, the CDR3 is TGCGCCAGCAGCTTGAATCCAGGGGGATTTTACGAGCAGTACTTC.

The chain links TRBV29-1 to TRBJ2-2; D may correspond to TRBD1 or TRBD2 (7 bases each). Between the trimmed V and J ends, which lost 7 bases and 0 bases, there was a span of 12 bases. Germline CDR1 reads SQVTM; CDR2 reads ANQGSEA. The CDR3 contains 14 residues. The CDR3 DNA reads as TGCAGCGCGGGGGGACAGCCGAACACCGGGGAGCTGTTTTTT. Encoded protein: CSAGGQPNTGELFF.

This chain uses TRBV7-2 with TRBJ2-7; no definite D call. Germline values: CDR1 SGHTA, CDR2 FQGNSA. Trimming took off 1 base at V and 4 bases at J, with 8 bases between the two ends. The CDR3 covers 13 residues. CDR3 protein: CASSLGNRYEQYF. The CDR3 DNA reads TGTGCCAGCAGCTTAGGGAACAGATACGAGCAGTACTTC.

This clone was recorded once. Distinct nucleotide sequences in the sample also encode this CDR3. The chain has TRBV28 and TRBJ1-4; 10 bases are a match to TRBD1. V trimming: 1 base; J trimming: 8 bases; junction bases outside the gene matches: 4. This CDR3 contains 15 residues. The V gene's germline CDR1 is MDHEN and CDR2 SYDVKM. CDR3 coding DNA: TGTGCCAGCAGTTTATTCGGACAGGGGGACGAAAAACTGTTTTTT. It yields the protein CASSLFGQGDEKLFF.

This clone was seen only a few times. The CDR3 here is CASSPQGQGEPQHF. The CDR3 bases are TGTGCCAGCTCACCACAAGGACAGGGGGAGCCCCAGCATTTT. The rearrangement joins TRBV18 to TRBJ1-5; 10 bases are a match to TRBD1. The V and J ends lost 1 base and 8 bases, in that order; junction bases with no gene match: 2. Germline values: CDR1 KGHSH, CDR2 LQKENI. This CDR3 contains 14 residues.

This chain uses TRBV4-2 with TRBJ2-5; D is unclear. There are 13 residues in the CDR3. The V gene's germline CDR1 is LGHNA and CDR2 YNFKEQ. Trimming shortened V by 5 bases and J by 1 base, and 8 bases separated the two germline ends. CDR3 sequence (DNA): TGTGCCAGCAGCTCTGGTCCCCAAGAGACCCAGTACTTC. Its translation: CASSSGPQETQYF.

This clone has just a few counts. The rearrangement joins TRBV19 to TRBJ1-5; 10 nucleotides align to TRBD1. Unmatched junction bases numbered 10, after V lost 6 bases and J lost 11 bases. The CDR3 has 14 amino acids. Germline lookup yields CDR1 LNHDA and CDR2 SQIVND (reference sequence). The chain's CDR3 is CASRGTGASTAQHF. The CDR3 region has the DNA TGTGCCAGTAGGGGGACAGGGGCGAGTACCGCCCAGCATTTT.